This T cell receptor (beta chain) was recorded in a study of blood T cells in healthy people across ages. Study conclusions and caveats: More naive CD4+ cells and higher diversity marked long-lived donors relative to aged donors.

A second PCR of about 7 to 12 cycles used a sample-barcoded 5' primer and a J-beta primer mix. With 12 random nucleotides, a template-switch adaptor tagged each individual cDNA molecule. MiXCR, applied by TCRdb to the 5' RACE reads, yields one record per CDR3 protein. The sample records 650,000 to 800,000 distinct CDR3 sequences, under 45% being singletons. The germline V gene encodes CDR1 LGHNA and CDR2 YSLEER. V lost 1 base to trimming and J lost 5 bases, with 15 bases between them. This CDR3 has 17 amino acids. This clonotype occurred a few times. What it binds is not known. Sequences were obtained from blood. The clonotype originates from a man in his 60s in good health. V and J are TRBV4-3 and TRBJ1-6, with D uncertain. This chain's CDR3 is CASSQVGRGADNSPLHF. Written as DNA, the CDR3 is TGCGCCAGCAGCCAAGTAGGCCGGGGTGCCGATAATTCACCCCTCCACTTT.